The present T cell receptor beta chain was sequenced within a study of cytomegalovirus exposure and HLA in healthy donors (dated by TCRdb to the late 2010s). For the wider study: An earlier analysis of some 600 of the donors reported 276 Gb of sequence data and 95 million to 120 million unique TCR beta sequences obtained from approximately 180 million T cells. Typing coverage varied by locus: about 620-630 donors for A, B, C, DRB1 and DQB1; roughly 510 for DQA1; about 590 for DPA1; around 450 for DPB1. Of the 300 to 500 genotyped donors, 65% to 90% were placed in the genetic ancestry cluster associated with self-reported Caucasian donors. The study aimed to test whether signatures of past pathogen exposure could be identified by cataloging public T cell receptors. Across around 400 genotyped donors of the cohort, an average of approximately 240,000 unique TCR beta nucleotide sequences per donor were sequenced, and roughly 18% of those sequences were non-productive. Along with the approximately 600-subject first cohort, a separate validation cohort of more than 90 different subjects was used. The study combined high-throughput TCR immunosequencing, statistical association of individual TCRs with disease status, and machine learning to predict cytomegalovirus infection status. Class I and class II HLA loci were covered by the typing at four-digit resolution. The study used immunosequencing to profile the T cell repertoires of approximately 640 subjects and linked those repertoires to cytomegalovirus serostatus. Donor age, sex, ethnicity and CMV serostatus were compiled alongside the repertoire data. Genome-wide SNP genotypes for about 55% of the roughly 670 donors were used in a later genetic analysis, which treated that subset as a discovery cohort. Because of strong linkage in the cohort, five DR-DQ haplotypes were treated as single units for association and clustering. An earlier analysis of 500 to 650 of the donors applied high-throughput TCR beta sequencing to assess whether each TCR beta V gene segment acted as functional or pseudogenic. An early release that covered several hundred HLA-typed donors contained about 300 gigabases of sequencing data and 85 million to 100 million unique TCR sequences. To study patterns of TCR occurrence, a later analysis re-analyzed previously published TCR beta repertoires from around 700 donors and added high-resolution HLA genotyping. Rather than using new phenotypic data, the later analysis identified candidate immune exposures from TCR beta sequences and from how often those sequences occurred across donors. All discovery cohort repertoires had been generated using a single sequencing platform. Study-level results and caveats: The sequencing pipeline was judged likely to have produced a cluster of highly shared sequence variants as a technical artifact. According to a later analysis, parvovirus B19, influenza, CMV and Epstein-Barr virus appeared linked to several top co-occurrence clusters. The cohort was sequenced for TCR beta chains only, and without alpha or paired-chain data the features that could be detected were limited. In a later analysis, HLA-associated TCR beta chains were found to be more clonally expanded and to have lower generation probabilities than equally common non-associated chains. A further reported finding was that TCR beta sequences accurately predicted the HLA-A and HLA-B alleles for most subjects in the first cohort. In an earlier analysis of around 500 of the donors, most TCR beta V segments appeared in productive rearrangements about 90% or about 30% of the time, broadly matching IMGT annotations. Across donors, most TCR sequences were observed very rarely, whereas some public TCRs were present in many individuals. Linkage disequilibrium might explain the correlated functional status among segregating V segments, but an unknown experimental factor could not be excluded. The authors suggested that the approach could potentially be generalized to other disease states and immunological phenotypes. Compared with the approximately 600-donor mean, donors in an Asian-associated ancestry cluster had fewer N-insertions in productive TCRs, according to a later genetic analysis. Most CMV-associated TCR beta chains appeared to be HLA-restricted in a later analysis, and the HLA associations seemed to be driven largely by CMV exposure. A few of the identified cytomegalovirus-associated TCR beta chains were confirmed in vitro to be specific for cytomegalovirus antigens. The classifier was reported to diagnose cytomegalovirus status with high specificity and sensitivity in both the original and validation cohorts. Because HLA typing was missing for some donors at each locus, association tests included only the typed subset. The earlier analysis of 587 of the donors excluded 15 to 20 rarely observed V segments, including chromosome 9 orphons, because counts were too low. Presence/absence analyses assumed roughly uniform sequencing depth across donors, an assumption that may not hold. When HLA alleles, especially DR and DQ, strongly co-occurred, attributing TCR associations to individual alleles was difficult. An association between a missense DCLRE1C variant and V-gene and J-gene trimming of TCR beta chains was found in a later genetic analysis and replicated in an independent cohort. A later analysis associated around 16,000 TCR beta sequences with specific HLA alleles at a false discovery rate of 0.05. CMV serostatus was the only immune exposure information available for the cohort. In a later analysis, the rate of TCR association differed among HLA loci, with DRB1 alleles having the most associated TCRs and HLA-C alleles having the fewest. The study gave a list of under 200 TCR beta chains associated with cytomegalovirus.

Worth noting for this clone: Its target antigen remains unknown. Base qualities are missing; no much larger clone stands one base away. The same CDR3 arises from other DNA sequences in this sample as well.

The cohort was made up of hundreds of healthy bone marrow donors. At the time of sampling, every cohort member was nominally healthy, though immune exposures that went unrecorded were likely present. The donor tested CMV seronegative and was one of the 352 seronegative cohort members. A peripheral blood sample was provided by each donor, and peripheral blood mononuclear cells were used for TCR beta sequencing. The Qiagen DNeasy Blood Extraction Kit was used to extract genomic DNA from the blood cell samples. The library was generated by the immunoSEQ multiplex PCR assay. For the multiplex PCR, a mixture combining 60 forward primers for TCR Vbeta segments and 13 reverse primers for TCR Jbeta segments was used. A multiplex PCR assay on genomic DNA amplified the CDR3 region of rearranged TCR beta genes. The Illumina HiSeq System was used to sequence the amplified TCR beta libraries as 87-base-pair reads. The source study handled its data this way. A later analysis tallied 70 million to 100 million unique TCR beta chains across the approximately 670 repertoires, and some 12 million of those chains were shared by two or more donors. To remove PCR and sequencing errors, raw reads were error-corrected and collapsed into unique sequences using a nearest-neighbor algorithm that merged closely related sequences. To assign V, D and J gene segments, CDR3 sequences were aligned to IMGT reference sequences. For a sequence to be retained, a match of at least six nucleotides was required to both a V gene segment and a J gene segment. Rearrangements were classified as productive when the CDR3 lacked stop codons and remained in frame with V and J, and all other rearrangements were classified as non-productive. Following IMGT convention, CDR3 was defined as the stretch from the second conserved V-encoded cysteine up to the conserved J-encoded phenylalanine. In an earlier analysis of 500 to 650 of the donors, sequences lacking an unambiguous match to a single V gene segment were excluded. In an earlier analysis of several hundred of the donors, V segments were called functional above 56.7% productive rearrangements and were called segregating when the between-donor standard deviation exceeded 5%. A statistical classification framework was built for diagnosing cytomegalovirus status from the catalog of TCR beta chain sequences. In a later analysis, V and J genes were assigned by comparing TCR nucleotide sequences against IMGT/GENE-DB human TR gene sequences. Using the TCRdist pipeline, a later analysis assigned CDR3 sequences along with most-parsimonious VDJ recombination scenarios. In a later analysis, each TCR beta chain was defined by its CDR3 amino acid sequence together with its V-gene family, and reads lacking a unique V-gene family were excluded. As a way to deal with suspected cross-contamination and a sequencing artifact, a later analysis dropped roughly 600 nucleotide sequences that were highly shared and had low generation probability. In a later analysis, a clonal expansion index was calculated for each public chain from normalized within-repertoire ranks of inferred template counts. A later analysis computed generation probabilities with a VDJ recombination model fitted to out-of-frame rearrangements, and checked the results against IGoR. In a later analysis, hypergeometric tests were used to score TCR-TCR, TCR-HLA and TCR-CMV co-occurrence, with a repertoire-size bias correction applied to TCR pairs. False discovery rates were estimated in a later analysis by permuting HLA or CMV assignments 20 times. In a later analysis, co-occurring TCRs were grouped using DBSCAN, and TCRdist sequence similarity was added for clustering within HLA-allele-positive subsets. For co-occurrence clustering, repertoires with fewer than 30,000 or more than 120,000 public chains were excluded, along with roughly 5 repertoires with anomalous nucleotide sharing. In TCRdb, the immuneACCESS table is reduced to in-frame sequences with V and J assigned. These tables do not hold every clone; where another copy was compared, an unresolved V gene accounts for under half, and the others remain unexplained. The DNA gave D and trimming, while V, J and clone size come from that table. The sample contains some 90,000 clones, 81% of them found a single time. Of the sample, roughly 1.5% is held by the ten largest clones.

The material sequenced was PBMCs. This receptor was identified in a man aged 35 to 55 in good health and CMV-seronegative.

The sequenced DNA is TGTGCCAGTACCGGGACAGGGAATTCACCCCTCCACTTT. Its amino acids are CASTGTGNSPLHF. The chain is encoded by TRBV25-1 joined to TRBJ1-6; TRBD1 lines up with 9 middle nucleotides. For this chain, trimming is 9 bases at the V end and 7 bases at the J end, and the number of junction bases without a gene match is 4. For CDR1 and CDR2, the germline V gene lists MGHDK and SYGVNS. The CDR3, cysteine through phenylalanine, is 13 amino acids long. Of the read, only the CDR3 DNA is kept; its 39 bases are in frame from base 1.